This T cell receptor beta chain was recorded in a study of shared clonotypes between healthy human individuals. On the study more broadly: A couple of female and a few male donors aged 18 to 49 were enrolled. Regarding the study as a whole: Apart from blood, nothing was sampled; tissue repertoires likely differ.

About this clone: Antigen: not known.

Generated by immunoSEQ multiplex PCR, the TCRdb table keeps only in-frame clones and is missing some. The table includes around 1,000,000 clones, roughly 77% detected once. Germline-derived CDR1 and CDR2 are LNHDA and SQIVND (reference sequence). This CDR3 spans 13 amino acids. Trimming stripped 4 bases from V and 4 bases from J, with 10 bases between. Material for sequencing was memory CD4+ T cells from PBMCs. The subset: CD45RA-negative fraction. The source is a man between 18 and 29 years old in good health. Some clones in this sample may be carry-over from other donors' samples. The rearrangement joins TRBV19 to TRBJ1-1; D is undetermined. For the CDR3, the DNA is TGTGCCAGTAGTACGCGGGCTGGCACTGAAGCTTTCTTT. As protein: CASSTRAGTEAFF. The complete variable domain, with remaining parts taken from reference TRBV19 and TRBJ1-1, reads DGGITQSPKYLFRKEGQNVTLSCEQNLNHDAMYWYRQDPGQGLRLIYYSQIVNDFQKGDIAEGYSVSREKKESFPLTVTSAQKNPTAFYLCASSTRAGTEAFFGQGTRLTVV.